A selection of T cell receptor beta chains follows, all from one sample in a study of control samples from healthy donors and cancer patients. Using immunoSEQ multiplex PCR, the repertoire was profiled, and TCRdb retains in-frame clones only, with some absent. The sample records about 230,000 clones, approximately 80% being singletons. Input material: PBMCs. The origin of the receptors is a woman aged 55-69 years with lung cancer. The CDR3 runs from the conserved cysteine through the conserved F or W. Fields, in order: D gene, clone size, J gene, V gene, CDR3 protein, CDR3 DNA. D genes are given only for firm matches. Not every row has a clone size; where given, it reads once, few, many or a size class.

d_call: TRBD2
clone_size: few
j_call: TRBJ2-5
v_call: TRBV5-1
cdr3_aa: CASSSGTSGLQETQYF
cdr3_nt: TGCGCCAGCAGCTCCGGGACTAGCGGGTTACAAGAGACCCAGTACTTC

d_call: TRBD1
clone_size: -
j_call: TRBJ1-5
v_call: TRBV28
cdr3_aa: CASSPGAGGISGSNQPQHF
cdr3_nt: TGTGCCAGCTCCCCTGGGGCAGGGGGCATCTCGGGCAGCAATCAGCCCCAGCATTTT

d_call: -
clone_size: -
j_call: TRBJ2-7
v_call: TRBV5-1
cdr3_aa: CASSLTGSSYEQYF
cdr3_nt: TGCGCCAGCAGCTTAACAGGGAGTTCCTACGAGCAGTACTTC

d_call: TRBD1
clone_size: once
j_call: TRBJ1-6
v_call: TRBV9
cdr3_aa: CASSVGAGGSPLHF
cdr3_nt: TGTGCCAGCAGCGTAGGGGCAGGGGGATCACCCCTCCACTTT

d_call: -
clone_size: -
j_call: TRBJ1-2
v_call: TRBV9
cdr3_aa: CASSAEQGGLNYGYTF
cdr3_nt: TGTGCCAGCAGCGCCGAACAGGGCGGCTTGAACTATGGCTACACCTTC

d_call: -
clone_size: -
j_call: TRBJ1-1
v_call: TRBV7-9
cdr3_aa: CASSPALGEKGEAFF
cdr3_nt: TGTGCCAGCAGCCCCGCTCTTGGGGAGAAGGGTGAAGCTTTCTTT

d_call: -
clone_size: once
j_call: TRBJ2-3
v_call: TRBV5-8
cdr3_aa: CASSPRRGTDTQYF
cdr3_nt: TGTGCCAGCAGCCCTCGGAGGGGCACAGATACGCAGTATTTT

d_call: -
clone_size: -
j_call: TRBJ1-4
v_call: TRBV15
cdr3_aa: CATGSRATNEKLFF
cdr3_nt: TGTGCCACCGGGAGCCGAGCAACTAATGAAAAACTGTTTTTT

d_call: -
clone_size: -
j_call: TRBJ2-1
v_call: TRBV5-1
cdr3_aa: CASSLGGTGRYNEQFF
cdr3_nt: TGCGCCAGCAGCTTGGGTGGTACGGGGAGGTACAATGAGCAGTTCTTC

d_call: -
clone_size: -
j_call: TRBJ1-1
v_call: TRBV3-1/TRBV3-2
cdr3_aa: CASSQELGRGTEAFF
cdr3_nt: TGTGCCAGCAGCCAAGAGCTCGGGCGTGGCACTGAAGCTTTCTTT

d_call: -
clone_size: -
j_call: TRBJ1-2
v_call: TRBV15
cdr3_aa: CATSRETGNYGYTF
cdr3_nt: TGTGCCACCAGCAGAGAAACAGGGAACTATGGCTACACCTTC

d_call: -
clone_size: -
j_call: TRBJ2-1
v_call: TRBV3-1/TRBV3-2
cdr3_aa: CASSPGGGRANNEQFF
cdr3_nt: TGTGCCAGCAGCCCCGGCGGCGGGCGGGCAAACAATGAGCAGTTCTTC

d_call: -
clone_size: -
j_call: TRBJ2-2
v_call: TRBV6-4
cdr3_aa: CASSVEAAGTGELFF
cdr3_nt: TGTGCCAGCAGTGTCGAGGCAGCAGGTACCGGGGAGCTGTTTTTT

d_call: TRBD1
clone_size: -
j_call: TRBJ1-6
v_call: TRBV10-3
cdr3_aa: CAISEFGTGLDSPLHF
cdr3_nt: TGTGCCATCAGTGAGTTCGGGACAGGGTTGGATTCACCCCTCCACTTT

d_call: -
clone_size: -
j_call: TRBJ1-4
v_call: TRBV28
cdr3_aa: CASSSPGEVREKLFF
cdr3_nt: TGTGCCAGCAGTTCCCCTGGGGAGGTTAGGGAAAAACTGTTTTTT

d_call: TRBD1
clone_size: -
j_call: TRBJ2-7
v_call: TRBV6-6
cdr3_aa: CASSYSLQGASYEQYF
cdr3_nt: TGTGCCAGCAGTTACTCGCTGCAGGGGGCTTCGTACGAGCAGTACTTC

d_call: -
clone_size: once
j_call: TRBJ1-3
v_call: TRBV18
cdr3_aa: CASSPPNKSSGNTIYF
cdr3_nt: TGTGCCAGCTCACCACCGAACAAGAGCTCTGGAAACACCATATATTTT

d_call: TRBD1
clone_size: -
j_call: TRBJ2-1
v_call: TRBV2
cdr3_aa: CASSLGTASYNEQFF
cdr3_nt: TGTGCCAGCAGTCTCGGGACAGCCTCCTACAATGAGCAGTTCTTC

d_call: -
clone_size: -
j_call: TRBJ1-1
v_call: TRBV7-3
cdr3_aa: CASSFQAGDTEAFF
cdr3_nt: TGTGCCAGCAGCTTCCAGGCGGGGGACACTGAAGCTTTCTTT

d_call: -
clone_size: -
j_call: TRBJ1-1
v_call: TRBV28
cdr3_aa: CASTIGGTEAFF
cdr3_nt: TGTGCCAGCACTATAGGGGGCACTGAAGCTTTCTTT

d_call: -
clone_size: -
j_call: TRBJ1-1
v_call: TRBV19
cdr3_aa: CASRFRDQGRTEAFF
cdr3_nt: TGTGCCAGCAGATTCCGCGATCAGGGACGCACTGAAGCTTTCTTT

d_call: -
clone_size: -
j_call: TRBJ2-7
v_call: TRBV20-1
cdr3_aa: CSAHRVDEQYF
cdr3_nt: TGCAGTGCTCACAGGGTTGACGAGCAGTACTTC

d_call: -
clone_size: -
j_call: TRBJ1-1
v_call: TRBV7-3
cdr3_aa: CASSFSGRTEAFF
cdr3_nt: TGTGCCAGCAGCTTCTCGGGACGAACTGAAGCTTTCTTT

d_call: -
clone_size: -
j_call: TRBJ2-4
v_call: TRBV27
cdr3_aa: CASSLSVLVGNIQYF
cdr3_nt: TGTGCCAGCAGTTTATCGGTACTAGTTGGGAACATTCAGTACTTC

d_call: TRBD1
clone_size: -
j_call: TRBJ1-2
v_call: TRBV29-1
cdr3_aa: CSVSGGTPDGYTF
cdr3_nt: TGCAGCGTTTCAGGGGGCACTCCAGATGGCTACACCTTC

d_call: -
clone_size: -
j_call: TRBJ1-2
v_call: TRBV5-1
cdr3_aa: CASSLADPRSYGYTF
cdr3_nt: TGCGCCAGCAGCTTGGCCGACCCAAGGAGCTATGGCTACACCTTC

d_call: -
clone_size: -
j_call: TRBJ2-2
v_call: TRBV5-1
cdr3_aa: CASSLRGQDTVLTGELFF
cdr3_nt: TGCGCCAGCAGCTTACGTGGACAAGATACGGTGTTAACCGGGGAGCTGTTTTTT

d_call: TRBD2
clone_size: -
j_call: TRBJ2-3
v_call: TRBV24-1
cdr3_aa: CATSDPGLAGGRTDTQYF
cdr3_nt: TGTGCCACCAGTGATCCGGGACTAGCGGGAGGTCGCACAGATACGCAGTATTTT

d_call: TRBD1
clone_size: -
j_call: TRBJ2-5
v_call: TRBV5-1
cdr3_aa: CASSLGDRAGETQYF
cdr3_nt: TGCGCCAGCAGCTTGGGCGACAGGGCGGGAGAGACCCAGTACTTC

d_call: -
clone_size: -
j_call: TRBJ1-2
v_call: TRBV2
cdr3_aa: CAGRRGDYGYTF
cdr3_nt: TGTGCCGGTAGGCGGGGTGACTATGGCTACACCTTC

d_call: TRBD2
clone_size: -
j_call: TRBJ2-3
v_call: TRBV7-6
cdr3_aa: CASSLAPQASGRASTDTQYF
cdr3_nt: TGTGCCAGCAGCTTAGCCCCCCAGGCTAGCGGGAGGGCAAGCACAGATACGCAGTATTTT

d_call: -
clone_size: few
j_call: TRBJ1-4
v_call: TRBV2
cdr3_aa: CASRIAGVGEKLFF
cdr3_nt: TGTGCCAGCAGAATAGCCGGGGTGGGTGAAAAACTGTTTTTT

d_call: -
clone_size: few
j_call: TRBJ2-4
v_call: TRBV3-1/TRBV3-2
cdr3_aa: CASSHEGAKNIQYF
cdr3_nt: TGTGCCAGCAGCCATGAGGGAGCCAAAAACATTCAGTACTTC

d_call: TRBD1
clone_size: once
j_call: TRBJ2-2
v_call: TRBV7-9
cdr3_aa: CASSQRDRGDGGELFF
cdr3_nt: TGTGCCAGCAGCCAAAGGGACAGGGGGGACGGCGGGGAGCTGTTTTTT

d_call: TRBD2
clone_size: -
j_call: TRBJ2-1
v_call: TRBV15
cdr3_aa: CATSRGSSGRRNEQFF
cdr3_nt: TGTGCCACCAGCAGAGGCTCTAGCGGGAGGAGGAATGAGCAGTTCTTC

d_call: -
clone_size: -
j_call: TRBJ1-5
v_call: TRBV19
cdr3_aa: CASNTGGNQPQHF
cdr3_nt: TGTGCCAGTAACACAGGAGGCAATCAGCCCCAGCATTTT

d_call: -
clone_size: -
j_call: TRBJ2-5
v_call: TRBV5-4
cdr3_aa: CASSLGGGGQETQYF
cdr3_nt: TGTGCCAGCAGTCTGGGAGGGGGCGGGCAAGAGACCCAGTACTTC

d_call: -
clone_size: many
j_call: TRBJ2-2
v_call: TRBV12-3/TRBV12-4
cdr3_aa: CASNRAGPGELFF
cdr3_nt: TGTGCCAGCAATCGGGCCGGGCCCGGGGAGCTGTTTTTT

d_call: -
clone_size: once
j_call: TRBJ2-2
v_call: TRBV18
cdr3_aa: CASSRVRNTGELFF
cdr3_nt: TGTGCCAGCTCGCGGGTTAGGAACACCGGGGAGCTGTTTTTT

d_call: -
clone_size: -
j_call: TRBJ1-5
v_call: TRBV24-1
cdr3_aa: CATSAADQPQHF
cdr3_nt: TGTGCCACCAGTGCAGCCGATCAGCCCCAGCATTTT

d_call: -
clone_size: -
j_call: TRBJ1-1
v_call: TRBV20-1
cdr3_aa: CSATGGHVAFF
cdr3_nt: TGCAGTGCCACCGGTGGGCATGTGGCTTTCTTT

d_call: -
clone_size: once
j_call: TRBJ1-1
v_call: TRBV7-9
cdr3_aa: CASSLALTANTEAFF
cdr3_nt: TGTGCCAGCAGCTTAGCCCTGACAGCGAACACTGAAGCTTTCTTT

d_call: -
clone_size: -
j_call: TRBJ2-1
v_call: TRBV12-3/TRBV12-4
cdr3_aa: CASSFHQYNEQFF
cdr3_nt: TGTGCCAGCAGTTTCCATCAATACAATGAGCAGTTCTTC

d_call: -
clone_size: -
j_call: TRBJ2-5
v_call: TRBV2
cdr3_aa: CASSGETQETQYF
cdr3_nt: TGTGCCAGCAGTGGCGAGACCCAAGAGACCCAGTACTTC

d_call: -
clone_size: -
j_call: TRBJ1-1
v_call: TRBV5-1
cdr3_aa: CASSLVGPSGEAFF
cdr3_nt: TGCGCCAGCAGCTTGGTCGGCCCATCGGGTGAAGCTTTCTTT

d_call: -
clone_size: -
j_call: TRBJ1-1
v_call: TRBV5-1
cdr3_aa: CASSLGTNTEAFF
cdr3_nt: TGCGCCAGCAGCTTGGGTACGAACACTGAAGCTTTCTTT

d_call: TRBD2
clone_size: -
j_call: TRBJ2-7
v_call: TRBV27
cdr3_aa: CASSLTRSPGLAAYEQYF
cdr3_nt: TGTGCCAGCAGTCTAACCCGAAGCCCGGGACTAGCTGCCTACGAGCAGTACTTC

d_call: -
clone_size: -
j_call: TRBJ1-4
v_call: TRBV4-1
cdr3_aa: CASSQVPGPNEKLFF
cdr3_nt: TGCGCCAGCAGCCAAGTTCCGGGGCCTAATGAAAAACTGTTTTTT